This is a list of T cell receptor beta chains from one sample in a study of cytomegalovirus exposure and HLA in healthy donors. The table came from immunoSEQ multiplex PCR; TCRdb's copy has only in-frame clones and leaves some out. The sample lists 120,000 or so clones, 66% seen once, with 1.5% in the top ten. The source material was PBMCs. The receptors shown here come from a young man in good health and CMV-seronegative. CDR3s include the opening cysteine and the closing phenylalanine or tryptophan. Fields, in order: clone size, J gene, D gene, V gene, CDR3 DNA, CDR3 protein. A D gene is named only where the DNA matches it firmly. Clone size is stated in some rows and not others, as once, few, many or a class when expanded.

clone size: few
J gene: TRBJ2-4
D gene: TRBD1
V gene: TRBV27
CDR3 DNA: TGTGCCAGCAGTTTAGGTGGGACAGGGTTTACCAAAAACATTCAGTACTTC
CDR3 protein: CASSLGGTGFTKNIQYF

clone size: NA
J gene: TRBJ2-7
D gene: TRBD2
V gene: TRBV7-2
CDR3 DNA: TGTGCCAGCAGCTTAGTTCGAGTATTAGCGGGAGTCGGGGCCTACGAGCAGTACTTC
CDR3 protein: CASSLVRVLAGVGAYEQYF

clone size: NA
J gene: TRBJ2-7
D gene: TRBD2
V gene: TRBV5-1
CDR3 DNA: TGCGCCAGCAGCGTGGGGCTAGCGGTGTACGAGCAGTACTTC
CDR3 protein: CASSVGLAVYEQYF

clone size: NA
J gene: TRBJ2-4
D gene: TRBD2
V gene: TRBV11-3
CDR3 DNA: TGTGCCAGCAGCCTCGGACTAGCGGGATCCAAAAACATTCAGTACTTC
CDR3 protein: CASSLGLAGSKNIQYF

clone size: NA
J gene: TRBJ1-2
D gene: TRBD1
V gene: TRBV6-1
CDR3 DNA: TGTGCCAGCAGTCTACCAGACAGGGCCCTCTATGGCTACACCTTC
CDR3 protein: CASSLPDRALYGYTF

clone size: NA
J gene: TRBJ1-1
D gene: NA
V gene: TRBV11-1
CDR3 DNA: TGTGCCAGCCGCCCCGGTGGGGGGTCGATAAACCCTGAAGCTTTCTTT
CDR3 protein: CASRPGGGSINPEAFF

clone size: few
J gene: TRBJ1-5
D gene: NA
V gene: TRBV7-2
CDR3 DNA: TGTGCCAGCAGCCAGCGGCACCGTAGCAATCAGCCCCAGCATTTT
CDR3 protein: CASSQRHRSNQPQHF

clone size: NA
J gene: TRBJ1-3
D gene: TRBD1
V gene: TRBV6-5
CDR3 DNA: TGTGCCAGCAGTCGGGACAGGACTGTGCCAACCATATATTTT
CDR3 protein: CASSRDRTVPTIYF

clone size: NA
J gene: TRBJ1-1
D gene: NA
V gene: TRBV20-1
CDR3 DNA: TGCAGTGCTAGAGATGAGGGCGAAGCTTTCTTT
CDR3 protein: CSARDEGEAFF

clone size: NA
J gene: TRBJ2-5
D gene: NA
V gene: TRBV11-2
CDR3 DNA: TGTGCCAGCAGCTTGGGAGCCTCTAGGGAGACCCAGTACTTC
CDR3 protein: CASSLGASRETQYF

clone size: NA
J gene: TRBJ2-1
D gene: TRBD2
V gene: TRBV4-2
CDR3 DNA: TGTGCCAGCAGCCAAGGGGACCTCATAGCGGGAACCTACAATGAGCAGTTCTTC
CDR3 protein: CASSQGDLIAGTYNEQFF

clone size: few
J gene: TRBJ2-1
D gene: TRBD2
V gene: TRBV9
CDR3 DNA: TGTGCCAGCAGCCCTACTAGCGGGGGGGCCGGTGAGCAGTTCTTC
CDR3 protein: CASSPTSGGAGEQFF

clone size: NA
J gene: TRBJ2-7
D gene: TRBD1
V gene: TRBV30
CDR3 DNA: TGTGCCCGCTCTCATACAGGGGCTGGACACTACGAGCAGTACTTC
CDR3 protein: CARSHTGAGHYEQYF

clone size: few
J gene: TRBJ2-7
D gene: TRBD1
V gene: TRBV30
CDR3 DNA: TGTGCCTTGAAGACAGGGGGCATCGACGAGCAGTACTTC
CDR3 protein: CALKTGGIDEQYF

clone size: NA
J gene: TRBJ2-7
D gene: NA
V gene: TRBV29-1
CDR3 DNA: TGCAGAGTTGAAGGGGACTTCAACGAGCAGTACTTC
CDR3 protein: CRVEGDFNEQYF

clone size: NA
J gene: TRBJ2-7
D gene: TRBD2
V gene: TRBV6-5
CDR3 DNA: TGTGCCATCGGGGTAACGGGGGGATACGAGCAGTACTTC
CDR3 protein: CAIGVTGGYEQYF

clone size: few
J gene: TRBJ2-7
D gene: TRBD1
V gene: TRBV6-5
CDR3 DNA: TGTGCCAGCAGCCGAGGACAGGGGAGGTACGAGCAGTACTTC
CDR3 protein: CASSRGQGRYEQYF

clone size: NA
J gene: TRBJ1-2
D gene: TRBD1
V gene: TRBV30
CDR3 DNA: TGTGCCTGGAGTATCCTCCGGGACAGGGGTGGCTACACCTTC
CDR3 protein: CAWSILRDRGGYTF

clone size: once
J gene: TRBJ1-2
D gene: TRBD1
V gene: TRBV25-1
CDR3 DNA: TGTGCCAGCAGTGGAAGGACAGGGGACGGTCGGAACTATGGCTACACCTTC
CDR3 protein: CASSGRTGDGRNYGYTF

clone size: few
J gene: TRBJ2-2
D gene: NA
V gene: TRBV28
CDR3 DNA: TGTGCCAGCAGCGATCCCTCCGAGCAAGCCACCGGGGAGCTGTTTTTT
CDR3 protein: CASSDPSEQATGELFF

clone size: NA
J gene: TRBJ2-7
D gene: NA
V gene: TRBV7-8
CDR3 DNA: TGTGCCAGCAGCTCGGGTCTATTCTCCTACGAGCAGTACTTC
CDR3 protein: CASSSGLFSYEQYF

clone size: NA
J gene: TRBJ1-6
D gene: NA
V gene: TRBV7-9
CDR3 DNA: TGTGCCAGCAGCTTAGAAGGGGTTGGTTCACCCCTCCACTTT
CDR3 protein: CASSLEGVGSPLHF

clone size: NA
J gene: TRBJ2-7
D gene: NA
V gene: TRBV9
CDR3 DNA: TGTGCCAGCAGCGTAGGGTCAGGTTCCTACGAGCAGTACTTC
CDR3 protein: CASSVGSGSYEQYF

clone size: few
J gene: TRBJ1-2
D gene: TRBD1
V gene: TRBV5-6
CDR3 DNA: TGTGCCAGCAGCTTGAATCGCGACAGGGTGAGAAATGGCTACCCCTTC
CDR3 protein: CASSLNRDRVRNGYPF

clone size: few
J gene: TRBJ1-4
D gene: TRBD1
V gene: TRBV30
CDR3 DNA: TGTGCCTGGAGCCCCGGGGCAGGGGGGAATGAAAAACTGTTTTTT
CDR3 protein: CAWSPGAGGNEKLFF

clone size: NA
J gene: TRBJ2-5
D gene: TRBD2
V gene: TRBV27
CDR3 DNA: TGTGCCAGCAGTTTTAGCGGGAGAGGGCAAGAGACCCAGTACTTC
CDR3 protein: CASSFSGRGQETQYF

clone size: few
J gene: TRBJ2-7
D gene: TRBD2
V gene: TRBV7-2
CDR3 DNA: TGTGCCAGCAGCTTAGTTCGGCGGGGGGGCGACGAGCAGTACTTC
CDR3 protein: CASSLVRRGGDEQYF

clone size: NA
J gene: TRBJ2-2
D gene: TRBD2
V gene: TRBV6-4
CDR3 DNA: TGTGCCAGCAGCCTTCCTAGCGGGGGCGGGGAGCTGTTTTTT
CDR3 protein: CASSLPSGGGELFF

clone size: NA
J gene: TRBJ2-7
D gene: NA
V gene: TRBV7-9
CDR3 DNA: TGTTCCAGCAGCCTTTCCTACGAGCAGTACTTC
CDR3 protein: CSSSLSYEQYF

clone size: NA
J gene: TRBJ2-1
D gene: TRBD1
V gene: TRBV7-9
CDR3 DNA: TGTGCCAGCAGCCAGAAAAACAGGGGGCATTACAATGAGCAGTTCTTC
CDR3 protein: CASSQKNRGHYNEQFF

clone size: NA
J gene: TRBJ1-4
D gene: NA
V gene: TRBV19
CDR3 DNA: TGTGCCAGTAGTATACCAGGTGAAAAACTGTTTTTT
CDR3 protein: CASSIPGEKLFF

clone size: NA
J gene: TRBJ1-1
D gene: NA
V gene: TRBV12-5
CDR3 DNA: TGTGCTAGTGGTTTGGCCGGGGTGAACACTGAAGCTTTCTTT
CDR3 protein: CASGLAGVNTEAFF

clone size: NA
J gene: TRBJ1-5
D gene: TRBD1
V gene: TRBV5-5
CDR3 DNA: TGTGCCAGCACCAGGGGGGACGGTCAGCCCCAGCATTTT
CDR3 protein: CASTRGDGQPQHF

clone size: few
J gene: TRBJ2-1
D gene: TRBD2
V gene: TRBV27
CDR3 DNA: TGTGCCAGCGGGGGTAGGACTAGCGGGACAGTCTACAATGAGCAGTTCTTC
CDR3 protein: CASGGRTSGTVYNEQFF

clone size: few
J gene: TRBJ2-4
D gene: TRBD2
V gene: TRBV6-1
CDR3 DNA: TGTGCCAGCAGTGAAGTCCCCCAGACTAGCGGGAGAATTGGAAACATTCAGTACTTC
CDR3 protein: CASSEVPQTSGRIGNIQYF

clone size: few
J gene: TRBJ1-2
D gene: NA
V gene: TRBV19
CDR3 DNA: TGTGCCAGTAGCCGGGGAAGGACTCCTAACTATGGCTACACCTTC
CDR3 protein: CASSRGRTPNYGYTF

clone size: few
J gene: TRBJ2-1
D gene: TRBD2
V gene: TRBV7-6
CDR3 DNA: TGTGCCAGCACCATGGGCGGGAGCTACAATGAGCAGTTCTTC
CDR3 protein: CASTMGGSYNEQFF

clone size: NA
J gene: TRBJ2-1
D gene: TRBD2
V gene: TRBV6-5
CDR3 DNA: TGTGCCAGCAGTTGGCGCGGGGGGATAGGGATGAATGAGCAGTTCTTC
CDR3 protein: CASSWRGGIGMNEQFF

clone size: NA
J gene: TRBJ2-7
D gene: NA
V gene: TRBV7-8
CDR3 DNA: TGTGCCAGCAGCCCCGATCGGGAGCGCCCCCTGAGGTACTTC
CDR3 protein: CASSPDRERPLRYF

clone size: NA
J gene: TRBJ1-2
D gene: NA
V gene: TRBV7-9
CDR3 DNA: TGTGCCAGCAGCTTATCTCAGGGAGGGGACTATGGCTACACCTTC
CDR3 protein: CASSLSQGGDYGYTF

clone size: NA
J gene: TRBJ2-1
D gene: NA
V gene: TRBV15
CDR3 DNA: TGTGCCACCACCTGGCGGGGCGATGAGCAGTTCTTC
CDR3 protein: CATTWRGDEQFF